A single sample is the source of the 20 T cell receptor beta chains below, sequenced in a study of blood T cell repertoires in COVID-19. Sequencing used immunoSEQ multiplex PCR; TCRdb keeps in-frame clones, though not all of them. This table has around 130,000 clones, under 90% appearing once. Input material: PBMCs or T cells enriched from blood (not recorded which). The receptors derive from a man between 40 and 49 years old with acute COVID-19.

The rearrangement links TRBV30 to TRBJ1-5; possibly TRBD1 for D (6 bases). V lost 3 bases and J 3 bases, leaving 9 bases between the germline ends. Germline V gene data show CDR1 as GTSNPN and CDR2 as SVGIG (reference sequence). The CDR3 has 13 residues. As DNA, the CDR3 is TGTGCCTGGAGAAGGGACATCAATCAGCCCCAGCATTTT. Protein product: CAWRRDINQPQHF.

This chain links TRBV21-1 with TRBJ1-5; the D call of TRBD1 is as the table states it, not checked on the DNA. TRBV21-1 is noted as a pseudogene. There are 14 residues in the CDR3. As DNA, the CDR3 is TGTGCCAGCAGCAGAACCCTGGACAGGACAGGGCAGCATTTT. This codes for CASSRTLDRTGQHF.

The V gene is TRBV9, the J gene TRBJ2-1; 10 nucleotides align to TRBD2. This CDR3 contains 17 residues. Germline CDR1 reads SGDLS; CDR2 reads YYNGEE. After removal of 0 bases from V and 6 bases from J, the junction contained 9 bases not matched to a gene. For the CDR3, the DNA is TGTGCCAGCAGCGTAGGCAGCGGGGGGGCCTGGATCAATGAGCAGTTCTTC. This codes for CASSVGSGGAWINEQFF.

The rearrangement links TRBV28 to TRBJ2-5; 7 nucleotides agree with TRBD1. Germline V gene sequence: CDR1 MDHEN, CDR2 SYDVKM. The V segment lost 4 bases and the J segment 2 bases; nucleotides outside the gene matches: 4. The CDR3 totals 14 residues. This CDR3 reads CASSSGQTQETQYF. Written as DNA, the CDR3 is TGTGCCAGCAGTTCGGGACAGACACAAGAGACCCAGTACTTC.

The rearrangement links TRBV5-1 to TRBJ1-2; TRBD1 agrees at 7 bases. This CDR3 region has 18 residues. After removal of 0 bases from V and 0 bases from J, the junction contained 11 bases not matched to a gene. CDR1 is SGHRS and CDR2 is YFSETQ in the germline V gene. CDR3 protein: CASSLAVTGTSSNYGYTF. The CDR3, as DNA: TGCGCCAGCAGCTTGGCCGTGACAGGGACTTCTTCTAACTATGGCTACACCTTC.

This rearrangement joins TRBV5-6 to TRBJ2-1, with D tentatively TRBD2 (5 bases). From germline, CDR1 is SGHDT and CDR2 YYEEEE. V shed 2 bases and J shed 12 bases, with 12 bases lying between them. The CDR3 is 12 amino acids. CDR3: CASSFTEGRQFF. DNA for the CDR3: TGTGCCAGCAGCTTTACTGAGGGTCGGCAGTTCTTC.

The rearrangement joins TRBV2 to TRBJ1-2; D perhaps matches TRBD1 (6 bases). Trimming left V 11 bases short and J 0 bases short, with 13 bases between. Germline loops: CDR1 SNHLY, CDR2 FYNNEI. This CDR3 spans 13 amino acids. As DNA, the CDR3 is TGTGCCGTCACAGGGAAGGCTAACTATGGCTACACCTTC. It yields the protein CAVTGKANYGYTF.

The chain employs TRBV13 and TRBJ2-3; 8 nucleotides line up with TRBD2. The CDR3 totals 17 residues. J gave up 2 bases and V 4 bases, and 11 bases lay outside the gene matches. Germline V gene lookup returns CDR1 PRHDT and CDR2 FYEKMQ (reference sequence). DNA of the CDR3: TGTGCCAGCAGCTACCCGGGACTAGTGGGTTCCACAGATACGCAGTATTTT. Its protein is CASSYPGLVGSTDTQYF.

The rearrangement links TRBV19 to TRBJ2-7; D gene unclear. The CDR3 consists of 14 residues. Germline CDR1 is LNHDA and CDR2 is SQIVND (reference sequence). The V end was cut by 6 bases, the J end by 2 bases, with 14 bases between. CDR3 nucleotides: TGTGCCAGTAGAGGCTCAGGCCTCCCCTACGAGCAGTACTTC. It encodes CASRGSGLPYEQYF.

The chain couples TRBV19 to TRBJ1-3; D is uncertain. CDR1 LNHDA and CDR2 SQIVND come from the germline V gene (reference sequence). With 1 base removed from V and 1 base from J, the gap between germline ends came to 8 bases. This CDR3 has 15 amino acids. The CDR3: CASSIAAVSGNTIYF. In DNA form, the CDR3 reads TGTGCCAGTAGTATAGCGGCGGTATCTGGAAACACCATATATTTT.

The gene calls are TRBV5-4 and TRBJ2-1; D call uncertain. Trimming cost V 1 base and J 4 bases, with 6 bases left between them. The CDR3 is made up of 13 amino acids. Germline lookup yields CDR1 SGHNT and CDR2 YYREEE (reference sequence). The CDR3 protein is CASSLREYNEQFF. The DNA of the CDR3 is TGTGCCAGCAGCTTGAGAGAGTACAATGAGCAGTTCTTC.

The gene calls are TRBV19 and TRBJ2-3, with 11 bases fitting TRBD1. CDR3 size: 15 residues. Germline lookup yields CDR1 LNHDA and CDR2 SQIVND (reference sequence). V dropped 6 bases and J dropped 5; count of bases not matched to a gene: 7. The CDR3 sequence is CASSPDRGRLDTQYF. CDR3 nucleotide sequence: TGTGCCAGTAGCCCGGACAGGGGGCGATTAGATACGCAGTATTTT.

The genes are TRBV2 and TRBJ1-1, with D perhaps TRBD1 (5 bases). V gave up 3 bases and J gave up 3 bases, with 14 bases separating them. CDR1 and CDR2 from the germline V gene are SNHLY and FYNNEI. This CDR3 region has 15 residues. The CDR3 region is CASSDPRDRYTEAFF. CDR3 nucleotides: TGTGCCAGCAGTGACCCCCGTGACAGATACACTGAAGCTTTCTTT.

The chain joins TRBV6-1 to TRBJ1-2; 8 bases line up with TRBD1. CDR1 is MNHNS, CDR2 SASEGT, per germline. This CDR3 comprises 15 residues. The ends lost 2 bases at V and 7 bases at J; junction bases unmatched: 9. CDR3 sequence: CASSEPTGEGSGYTF. CDR3 nucleotide sequence: TGTGCCAGCAGTGAACCGACAGGGGAGGGGTCTGGCTACACCTTC.

The chain couples TRBV7-2 to TRBJ2-7; possibly TRBD2 for D (5 bases). The CDR3 is 14 amino acids. The V end was cut by 0 bases, the J end by 7 bases, with 13 bases between. Per germline, CDR1 SGHTA and CDR2 FQGNSA. Here the CDR3 DNA reads TGTGCCAGCAGCTTAGCGACGGGATCTAGAGAGCAGTACTTC. Protein sequence: CASSLATGSREQYF.

The chain joins TRBV2 to TRBJ1-2; D remains unclear. The CDR3 extends over 15 amino acids. The V gene lost 1 base and the J gene lost 0 bases, with 9 bases spanning the gap. Germline V CDR1 and CDR2: SNHLY, FYNNEI. The CDR3 is CASSEGNRANYGYTF. The CDR3 region has the DNA TGTGCCAGCAGTGAAGGGAACAGAGCTAACTATGGCTACACCTTC.

CDR3 sequence: CASSLRQQGDIQYF. The CDR3 DNA reads as TGTGCCAGCAGTTTACGTCAACAAGGGGACATTCAGTACTTC. The chain combines TRBV28 with TRBJ2-4; D possibly corresponds to TRBD1 (5 bases). This CDR3 is built from 14 residues. Trimming pared 2 bases from V and 8 bases from J, leaving 13 bases between. The V gene's germline CDR1 is MDHEN and CDR2 SYDVKM.

CDR3 protein: CASSAVSGAYNEQFF. For the CDR3, the DNA is TGTGCCAGCAGTGCTGTCAGCGGGGCTTACAATGAGCAGTTCTTC. The chain combines TRBV2 with TRBJ2-1, with TRBD2 matching over 7 bases. There are 15 residues in the CDR3. V lost 4 bases and J lost 4; bases outside the gene matches: 7. Germline-derived CDR1 and CDR2 are SNHLY and FYNNEI.

This clone was seen only once. The genes are TRBV19 and TRBJ2-2, with 7 bases that match TRBD2. Trimming took 2 bases from V and 0 from J; bases not matched to a gene: 6. The CDR3 length is 17 residues. Germline V lookup: CDR1 LNHDA, CDR2 SQIVND (reference sequence). The CDR3 is CASSIRRAGANTGELFF. The CDR3 DNA reads as TGTGCCAGTAGTATAAGACGCGCGGGAGCGAACACCGGGGAGCTGTTTTTT. Combining the CDR3 with reference TRBV19 and TRBJ2-2 gives the whole variable domain DGGITQSPKYLFRKEGQNVTLSCEQNLNHDAMYWYRQDPGQGLRLIYYSQIVNDFQKGDIAEGYSVSREKKESFPLTVTSAQKNPTAFYLCASSIRRAGANTGELFFGEGSRLTVL.

The CDR3 DNA reads as TGTGCCAGCAGCCCCAGGCGGGGGGAAGAGACCCAGTACTTC. Encoded protein: CASSPRRGEETQYF. The chain is built from TRBV11-2 and TRBJ2-5; 8 positions match TRBD2. The V segment lost 5 bases and the J segment 3 bases; nucleotides outside the gene matches: 5. Germline V gene data show CDR1 as SGHAT and CDR2 as FQNNGV. The CDR3 runs to 14 residues.